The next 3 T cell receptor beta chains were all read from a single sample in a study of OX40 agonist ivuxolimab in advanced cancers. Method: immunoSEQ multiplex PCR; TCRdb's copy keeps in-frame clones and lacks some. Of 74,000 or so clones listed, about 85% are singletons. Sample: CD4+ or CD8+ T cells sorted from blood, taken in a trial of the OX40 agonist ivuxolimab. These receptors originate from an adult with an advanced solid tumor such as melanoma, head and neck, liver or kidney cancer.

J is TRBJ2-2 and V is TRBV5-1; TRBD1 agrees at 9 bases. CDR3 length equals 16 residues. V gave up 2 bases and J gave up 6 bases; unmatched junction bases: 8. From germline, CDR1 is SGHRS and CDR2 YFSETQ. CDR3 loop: CASSFGGTGWAGELFF. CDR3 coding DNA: TGCGCCAGCAGCTTTGGCGGGACAGGGTGGGCCGGGGAGCTGTTTTTT.

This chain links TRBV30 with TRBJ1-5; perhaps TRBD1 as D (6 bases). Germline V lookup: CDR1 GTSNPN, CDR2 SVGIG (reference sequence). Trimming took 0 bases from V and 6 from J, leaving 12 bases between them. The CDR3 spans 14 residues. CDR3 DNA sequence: TGTGCCTGGAGTGTATGGGGGGGCGGTCAGCCCCAGCATTTT. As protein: CAWSVWGGGQPQHF.

The CDR3 protein is CASSLSGTDTQYF. In DNA, the CDR3 is TGTGCCAGCAGCTTGTCAGGCACAGATACGCAGTATTTT. J is TRBJ2-3 and V is TRBV5-4; D remains ambiguous. V dropped 1 base and J dropped 1 base, with 4 bases sitting between them. Germline assignment: CDR1 SGHNT and CDR2 YYREEE (reference sequence). The CDR3 sequence is 13 residues long.